This TCR beta chain came from a study of T cell responses to AZD1222 COVID-19 vaccine. Study summary: Second-dose intervals of approximately 4 or approximately 12 weeks were pooled.

In regard to this clone: Its antigen is undetermined.

Study-wide results and limits: Every sample of the repertoires postdated the peak T cell response. Possibly, clonal diversity was underestimated; donors were largely white British and included more females. The study found Spike-specific TCR breadth and depth rose after two AZD1222 doses.

Germline V gene data show CDR1 as LGHDT and CDR2 as YNNKEL (reference sequence). Germline trimming cut 8 bases from V and 4 bases from J; bases unmatched to any gene: 4. CDR3 size: 12 residues. Generated by immunoSEQ multiplex PCR, the TCRdb table keeps only in-frame clones and is missing some. The table records about 140,000 clones, about 86% of them present only once. The J gene is TRBJ2-5, the V gene TRBV3-1 (or the pseudogene TRBV3-2); TRBD2 matches at 7 bases. The sample was peripheral blood, taken on day 0 of AZD1222 vaccination. This TCR was recovered from an adult in good health. The CDR3 sequence: CASEPSGETQYF. For the CDR3, the DNA is TGTGCCAGCGAACCTAGCGGAGAGACCCAGTACTTC.